Given below is one T cell receptor (beta chain) in context. No antigen is known for it. This specimen belongs to a study of blood T cells in healthy people across ages. Study at large: About one barcoded TCR beta cDNA was captured per two T cells. Study conclusions and caveats: Long-lived and aged donors differed, with more naive CD4+ cells and higher diversity in the long-lived.

Alongside a J-beta primer mix, a sample-barcoded 5' primer served in a second PCR lasting about 7 to 11 cycles. The template-switch adaptor was a 5' adaptor with 12 random nucleotides. It tagged each cDNA molecule. TCRdb reanalysed the 5' RACE reads using MiXCR and keeps one entry per CDR3 protein. The table shows about 640,000 distinct CDR3 sequences, with under 70% occurring only once. With 1 base clipped from V and 6 bases from J, the junction kept 2 bases outside the gene matches. This CDR3 is 13 amino acids long. Germline CDR1 and CDR2: LGHNA and YNFKEQ. The V and J genes are TRBV4-2 and TRBJ2-7, with TRBD2 matching over 8 bases. The TCR sequence derives from a man in his sixties in good health. Source material: blood. As DNA, the CDR3 is TGTGCCAGCAGCCAAGCCGGGACTAGCGAGCAGTACTTC. Translation gives CASSQAGTSEQYF.